The rows below give T cell receptor beta chains drawn from one sample of a study of somatic mutations in cytotoxic T cells in rheumatoid arthritis. Data came from immunoSEQ multiplex PCR; TCRdb stores just in-frame clones and leaves some out. The sample has approximately 12,000 clones, 70% to 85% seen once; the top ten hold 9% to 10%. The sample taken for sequencing was CD8+ T cells sorted from blood. The receptors here all came from a man aged 65 to 79 in good health. Each CDR3 is given with its conserved first and last residue. Some rows have no size entry. The others give once, few or many, or a class for an expanded clone.

size	V	J	CDR3
-	TRBV6-1	TRBJ2-7	CASRSRDRNYEQYF
-	TRBV9	TRBJ1-6	CASSPGDRGYSPLHF
-	TRBV6-1	TRBJ2-1	CASSEEAGGYNEQFF
-	TRBV5-4	TRBJ1-2	CASSRGTTLGYTF
medium-sized	TRBV6-7	TRBJ1-3	CASSRRDRGNTIYF
-	TRBV7-9	TRBJ1-2	CASSLGTGANYGYTF
-	TRBV10-3	TRBJ1-6	CALSSGTNNSPLHF
-	TRBV19	TRBJ1-1	CASSPGGGATNTEAFF
few	TRBV6-1	TRBJ2-7	CASSTAGEGSYEQYF
-	TRBV2	TRBJ1-4	CASDSPDRGTANEKLFF
-	TRBV19	TRBJ2-5	CASSGAIQETQYF
few	TRBV30	TRBJ2-5	CAWNRVQETQYF
-	TRBV2	TRBJ2-7	CASWSSEGGEQYF
once	TRBV11-2	TRBJ2-1	CASSSRFGTGDNEQFF
-	TRBV7-9	TRBJ2-4	CASSLGGAKNIQYF
-	TRBV2	TRBJ1-1	CASSDGMNTEAFF
few	TRBV28	TRBJ2-7	CASSLRGLYEQYF
-	TRBV4-3	TRBJ2-7	CASSQDSQLRGEQYF
medium-sized	TRBV30	TRBJ1-1	CAWSPAAGTGGGAFF
-	TRBV29-1	TRBJ1-2	CSATSIAPGYTF
-	TRBV19	TRBJ2-7	CASSSRAGHYEQYF
-	TRBV7-9	TRBJ2-3	CASWGGKPDTQYF
few	TRBV6-1	TRBJ1-1	CASEMGGFMNTEAFF
-	TRBV30	TRBJ2-2	CAWSVGDAGELFF
-	TRBV25-1	TRBJ1-1	CASSEWAHDGNTEAFF
-	TRBV9	TRBJ2-7	CASSVGSSYEQYF
-	TRBV30	TRBJ2-3	CATDHDTQYF
once	TRBV5-1	TRBJ2-7	CASNRGTDNSYEQYF
-	TRBV11-1	TRBJ1-2	CASSLQGAGGYTF
-	TRBV7-8	TRBJ2-1	CASSSTGERTYNEQFF
-	TRBV27	TRBJ2-1	CASGTDYNEQFF